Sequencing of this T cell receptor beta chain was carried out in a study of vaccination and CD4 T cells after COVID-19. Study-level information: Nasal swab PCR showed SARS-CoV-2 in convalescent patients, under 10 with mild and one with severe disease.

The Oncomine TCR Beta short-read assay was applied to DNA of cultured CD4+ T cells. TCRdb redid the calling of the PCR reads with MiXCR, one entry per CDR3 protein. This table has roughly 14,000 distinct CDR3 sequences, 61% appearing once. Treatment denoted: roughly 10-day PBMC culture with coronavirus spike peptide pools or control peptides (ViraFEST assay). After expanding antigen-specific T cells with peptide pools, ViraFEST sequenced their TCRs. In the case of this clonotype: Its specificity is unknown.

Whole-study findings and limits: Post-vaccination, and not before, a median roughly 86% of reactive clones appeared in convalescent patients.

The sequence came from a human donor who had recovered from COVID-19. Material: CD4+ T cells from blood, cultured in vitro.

In DNA form, the CDR3 reads TGTGCCAGCAGTGATTGGACGGCTCAAGAGACCCAGTACTTC. It translates to CASSDWTAQETQYF. J is TRBJ2-5 and V is TRBV2; D unresolved. The germline V and J ends were trimmed by 3 bases and 2 bases, with 10 bases remaining between them. This CDR3 is 14 amino acids long. Germline CDR1 and CDR2: SNHLY and FYNNEI.